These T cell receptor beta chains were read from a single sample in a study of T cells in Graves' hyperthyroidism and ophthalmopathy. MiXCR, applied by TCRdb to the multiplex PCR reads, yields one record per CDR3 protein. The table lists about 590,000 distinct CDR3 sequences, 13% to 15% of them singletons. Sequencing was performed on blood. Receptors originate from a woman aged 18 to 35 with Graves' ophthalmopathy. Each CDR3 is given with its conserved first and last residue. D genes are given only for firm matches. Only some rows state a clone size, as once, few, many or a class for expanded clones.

TGCAGTGCTAGAGCACGGACTGGAGTCAATGAGCAGTTCTTC | CSARARTGVNEQFF | many | TRBV20-1 | - | TRBJ2-1
TGTGCCAGCAGCCAACTAGCAGGGAGAAATGGCTACACCTTC | CASSQLAGRNGYTF | many | TRBV14 | - | TRBJ1-2
TGTGCCAGCAGTTTTGGGACAGGGGGCAGGGCCAAAAACATTCAGTACTTC | CASSFGTGGRAKNIQYF | many | TRBV28 | TRBD1 | TRBJ2-4
TGCGCCAGCAGCCAAGATTGGCGGCGTCCGGTGGCCTACGAGCAGTACTTC | CASSQDWRRPVAYEQYF | - | TRBV7-2 | - | TRBJ2-7
TGTGCTAGCAGCTTAGGACACCAACAAGAGACCCAGTACTTC | CASSLGHQQETQYF | - | TRBV7-7 | - | TRBJ2-5
TGTGCCAGCAGCCCGCAAGCCCCTAGCACAGATACGCAGTATTTT | CASSPQAPSTDTQYF | few | TRBV6-2/TRBV6-3 | - | TRBJ2-3
TGTGCCATCCGAGCGACAGGGGGCAACACAGATACGCAGTATTTT | CAIRATGGNTDTQYF | many | TRBV10-3 | TRBD1 | TRBJ2-3
TGTGCCAGCAGTCCGCGACAGGGAGGGGGGACTGAAGCTTTCTTT | CASSPRQGGGTEAFF | many | TRBV28 | TRBD1 | TRBJ1-1
TGTGCCAGCAGTCCTAGGAACCATCCTATTTCCTACGAGCAGTACTTC | CASSPRNHPISYEQYF | few | TRBV27 | - | TRBJ2-7
TGTGCCAGCAGTTTTGCAGGTACCCGAGAGCAGTTCTTC | CASSFAGTREQFF | many | TRBV28 | - | TRBJ2-1
TGTGCCAGCAGGGTGGGACAGGGGTTCGACGGAGTCTATGGCTACACCTTC | CASRVGQGFDGVYGYTF | few | TRBV7-2 | TRBD1 | TRBJ1-2
TGTGCCAGCAGCTCCGGGACTTCGGGGAACAATGAGCAGTTCTTC | CASSSGTSGNNEQFF | many | TRBV27 | - | TRBJ2-1
TGTGCCAGCAGTACACCGGGACAGGTTGGTGATGAGCAGTTCTTC | CASSTPGQVGDEQFF | - | TRBV12-3/TRBV12-4 | TRBD1 | TRBJ2-1
TGTGCCAGCAGTGAAGTGGGATCGCTCCTCTACGAGCAGTACTTC | CASSEVGSLLYEQYF | many | TRBV2 | - | TRBJ2-7
TGTGCCAGCAGCCTCCGGGAGTCCTACGAGCAGTACTTC | CASSLRESYEQYF | many | TRBV12-3/TRBV12-4 | - | TRBJ2-7
TGTGCCAGCAGCTCCACAGAGGGGAAACGACGGATTTCCTCTGGAAACACCATATATTTT | CASSSTEGKRRISSGNTIYF | - | TRBV7-6 | - | TRBJ1-3
TGTGCCAGCAGTGAATCTAGCGGGAGCTCCTACGAGCAGTACTTC | CASSESSGSSYEQYF | few | TRBV6-1 | TRBD2 | TRBJ2-7
TGTGCCAGCAGCCCCCGAGGGGGTAGCGGGAGGGCCCCCGCGAACACCGGGGAGCTGTTTTTT | CASSPRGGSGRAPANTGELFF | few | TRBV7-9 | TRBD2 | TRBJ2-2
TGTGCCAGCAGCCAAGATCGGTACCCGACTAGCGGGAGTCATAATGAGCAGTTCTTC | CASSQDRYPTSGSHNEQFF | - | TRBV3-1 | TRBD2 | TRBJ2-1
TGTGCCAGCAGCGACTTTGCGGGGGATGAGCAGTTCTTC | CASSDFAGDEQFF | - | TRBV9 | TRBD2 | TRBJ2-1
TGCAGTGCTAGGTGGGCTAACACAGATACGCAGTATTTT | CSARWANTDTQYF | few | TRBV20-1 | - | TRBJ2-3
TGTGCCAGCAGCCAAGATGGCACAGGGTCTCCCTACGAGCAGTACTTC | CASSQDGTGSPYEQYF | - | TRBV3-1 | - | TRBJ2-7
TGCGCCAGCAGCCAAGTAGGCTTGAACACTGAAGCTTTCTTT | CASSQVGLNTEAFF | - | TRBV4-1 | - | TRBJ1-1
TGTGCCAGCAGTTCCCCCCGGGGTAACTATGGCTACACCTTC | CASSSPRGNYGYTF | - | TRBV5-4 | - | TRBJ1-2
TGTGCCAGCAGTCCGACGGGGGGCTTGGCAGATACGCAGTATTTT | CASSPTGGLADTQYF | - | TRBV6-1 | - | TRBJ2-3
TGTGCCAGTACCAAGACAGGGCCAACCTACAATGAGCAGTTCTTC | CASTKTGPTYNEQFF | many | TRBV19 | TRBD1 | TRBJ2-1
TGTGCCATCGACCCAGCGGGGGGACCGGAGCAGTTCTTC | CAIDPAGGPEQFF | - | TRBV6-1 | TRBD2 | TRBJ2-1
TGTGCCAGCAGTTTAAAGGCAGGGGGCGGTTCGTCCTACGAGCAGTACTTC | CASSLKAGGGSSYEQYF | many | TRBV27 | TRBD1 | TRBJ2-7
TGTGCCAGCAGCCCCCCCCCAGGACACCACACCGGGGAGCTGTTTTTT | CASSPPPGHHTGELFF | many | TRBV12-3/TRBV12-4 | - | TRBJ2-2
TGTGCCACTCAGGGAGCGGGAGGGTACAATGAGCAGTTCTTC | CATQGAGGYNEQFF | few | TRBV24-1 | TRBD2 | TRBJ2-1
TGTGCCAGCAGCAAACTGACAGGGAGCAATCAGCCCCAGCATTTT | CASSKLTGSNQPQHF | many | TRBV6-1 | TRBD1 | TRBJ1-5
TGCAGCGTTGAAGAAGGAGGGAATGGCTACACCTTC | CSVEEGGNGYTF | few | TRBV29-1 | - | TRBJ1-2
TGTGCCAGCAGCTTACCCTTTAGACCGGGACAGGGGCAACAAGAGACCCAGTACTTC | CASSLPFRPGQGQQETQYF | many | TRBV7-2 | TRBD1 | TRBJ2-5
TGTGCCAGCAGCCCCAATGCCTTCCGGACTGGAGAGGTGACCCAGTACTTC | CASSPNAFRTGEVTQYF | many | TRBV11-2 | - | TRBJ2-5
TGTGCCAGCAGTTCACGGACAGGGGTAAATACGCAGTATTTT | CASSSRTGVNTQYF | - | TRBV7-3 | TRBD1 | TRBJ2-3
TGTGCCAGCGGGGCAGCCAAAAACATTCAGTACTTC | CASGAAKNIQYF | few | TRBV6-5 | - | TRBJ2-4
TGTGCCAGCAGAGAGCGACAGGGGAGGAACACCGGGGAGCTGTTTTTT | CASRERQGRNTGELFF | many | TRBV6-1 | TRBD1 | TRBJ2-2
TGTGCCAGCAGCGCCCCCCCTACGGGACGCAATACGCAGTATTTT | CASSAPPTGRNTQYF | many | TRBV7-2 | - | TRBJ2-3
TGTGCCAGCAGCTTAGTAAAATCGATGGAGCTGTTTTTT | CASSLVKSMELFF | - | TRBV7-2 | - | TRBJ2-2
TGTGCCAGCAGTGAAATGCAGCGGGCCCTCTCCTACAATGAGCAGTTCTTC | CASSEMQRALSYNEQFF | many | TRBV6-1 | - | TRBJ2-1
TGTGCTAGTGGTTTGGTATCCGGCAGCACAGATACGCAGTATTTT | CASGLVSGSTDTQYF | many | TRBV12-5 | - | TRBJ2-3
TGCAGTGCTAGAGTTACAGGGCACACAGATACGCAGTATTTT | CSARVTGHTDTQYF | many | TRBV20-1 | - | TRBJ2-3
TGCAGTGCTAGAGAAGCCGTCTTTAGCGGCGCGAACACCGGGGAGCTGTTTTTT | CSAREAVFSGANTGELFF | few | TRBV20-1 | - | TRBJ2-2
TGTGCCAGCAGTTCTCAGGGTCAGAAGGGCTACGAGCAGTACTTC | CASSSQGQKGYEQYF | many | TRBV6-1 | - | TRBJ2-7
TGTGCCAGCAGTATCTCCGGGACAGGGGTAACTGAAGCTTTCTTT | CASSISGTGVTEAFF | few | TRBV27 | TRBD1 | TRBJ1-1
TGCAGTGCCCCAACAGAGACCGGGGAGCTGTTTTTT | CSAPTETGELFF | - | TRBV20-1 | - | TRBJ2-2
TGCAGTGCTAGAGCCAGGGGGGGCACAGGTGGGGCCCTCCACTTT | CSARARGGTGGALHF | few | TRBV20-1 | TRBD1 | TRBJ1-6
TGTGCCAGCAGCTTGGGAAGGGCGGGACCTGAAGCTTTCTTT | CASSLGRAGPEAFF | - | TRBV7-9 | - | TRBJ1-1
TGTGCCAGCTCACCATCGGACAGAGCGGGAGGGCCTTCGTACAATGAGCAGTTCTTC | CASSPSDRAGGPSYNEQFF | - | TRBV18 | TRBD2 | TRBJ2-1
TGTGCCAGCAGTTACTCGGGACAAGGCCGACCGAGGGATACGCAGTATTTT | CASSYSGQGRPRDTQYF | - | TRBV6-6 | - | TRBJ2-3
TGTGCCAGCAGTTACTCGGTTCAGGGGGTTGCTGAAGCTTTCTTT | CASSYSVQGVAEAFF | many | TRBV6-5 | TRBD1 | TRBJ1-1
TGTGCCTGGAGTAACGTAGGGGTTCAGCCCCAGCATTTT | CAWSNVGVQPQHF | - | TRBV30 | - | TRBJ1-5
TGTGCCAGCAGTGGTAGACTGGGACCCACAGATACGCAGTATTTT | CASSGRLGPTDTQYF | - | TRBV6-4 | - | TRBJ2-3
TGTGCCAGCAGCGGACTTCAGAATAGCGGGAGAGGGGAGACCCAGTACTTC | CASSGLQNSGRGETQYF | few | TRBV14 | TRBD2 | TRBJ2-5
TGTGCCAGCAGTGATGTACGAGGAGGGGGAGGGGCTCGGTACTTC | CASSDVRGGGGARYF | - | TRBV2 | - | TRBJ2-5